The 3 T cell receptor beta chains below were found in one sample sequenced in a study of chemoradiotherapy in HPV16-positive cancers. Using immunoSEQ multiplex PCR, the repertoire was profiled, and TCRdb retains in-frame clones only, with some absent. The profile shows approximately 1,200 clones, roughly four fifths of them singletons. The sequenced sample was tumor tissue, obtained from a patient who underwent chemoradiotherapy. These receptors originate from a human donor with HPV-associated anogenital cancer.

The gene calls are TRBV19 and TRBJ1-2; no clear D. Germline CDR1 LNHDA, CDR2 SQIVND (reference sequence). Trimming cost V 7 bases and J 1 base, with 7 bases left between them. The CDR3 spans 12 residues. In DNA form, the CDR3 reads TGTGCCAGTACGTATAGTAACTATGGCTACACCTTC. It translates to CASTYSNYGYTF.

A single count supports this clone. The chain couples TRBV5-1 to TRBJ1-6; the D gene is possibly TRBD1 (5 bases). The CDR3 is 16 amino acids. The V gene lost 3 bases and the J gene lost 7 bases, with 17 bases spanning the gap. Germline V gene lookup returns CDR1 SGHRS and CDR2 YFSETQ. CDR3 nucleotide sequence: TGCGCCAGCAGCTCAGATGGGCGGGGGTTAAATTCACCCCTCCACTTT. Translated: CASSSDGRGLNSPLHF.

This rearrangement joins TRBV7-8 to TRBJ1-2, with 7 bases aligning to TRBD1. Germline V lookup: CDR1 SGHVS, CDR2 FQNEAQ. The CDR3 is 14 residues long. The trim removed 1 base at V and 4 bases at J, leaving 3 bases unmatched. The CDR3 DNA sequence: TGTGCCAGCAGCTTAGGGGACAGAGTCTATGGCTACACCTTC. Encoded protein: CASSLGDRVYGYTF. Full variable domain (rest looked up from reference TRBV7-8 and TRBJ1-2): GAGVSQSPRYKVAKRGQDVALRCDPISGHVSLFWYQQALGQGPEFLTYFQNEAQLDKSGLPSDRFFAERPEGSVSTLKIQRTQQEDSAVYLCASSLGDRVYGYTFGSGTRLTVV.